This T cell receptor beta chain was profiled in a study of regulatory T cells in long-lasting Graves disease. CDR3 length: 21 amino acids. The germline gives CDR1 DFQATT, CDR2 SNEGSKA (reference sequence). The junction had 25 bases not matched to a gene; V was cut back by 4 bases and J by 5 bases. Building the TCR beta libraries relied on iRepertoire HTBI primers, and CDR3 regions underwent Arm-PCR. TCRdb called the multiplex PCR reads again in MiXCR, with one record for every CDR3 protein. The data show roughly 500,000 distinct CDR3 sequences, approximately 22% seen once. A word on this clonotype: The target antigen is unknown.

As to time point: persistent/refractory GD, antithyroid drugs over 5 years with positive TRAb. RNA extracted from PBMCs served as the sequencing template. Study outcomes and limitations: Rather than thyroid tissue, only peripheral blood underwent study.

This chain connects TRBV20-1 to TRBJ2-5, with TRBD2 identical over 13 bases. The receptor was isolated from a female donor with Graves disease. Here the sequenced sample was peripheral blood mononuclear cells (PBMCs), taken when the disease was refractory, from a patient treated with antithyroid drugs. Here the CDR3 DNA reads TGCAGTGCTACCCAGATTAGGGGCGGACTAGCGGGAGTCAGGAGGGAGGAGACCCAGTACTTC. This codes for CSATQIRGGLAGVRREETQYF.